This T cell receptor beta chain was captured by sequencing in a study of CD8 T cells in ankylosing spondylitis. Libraries of TCR beta came from quantitative 5'-RACE with molecular barcodes. TCRdb re-called the 5' RACE reads through MiXCR, storing one row per CDR3 protein. The sample has over 450,000 distinct CDR3 sequences; roughly 13% are singletons. Only a few counts were recorded for this clonotype. The antigen is undetermined. Trimming took off 6 bases at V and 0 bases at J, with 6 bases between the two ends. Germline CDR1 reads SNHLY; CDR2 reads FYNNEI. CDR3 length equals 13 residues. Overall study findings and caveats: Within ankylosing spondylitis blood, a TCR beta motif made up of several highly homologous variants appeared to be characteristic. Enrichment of disease-linked clones was reportedly significant in matched ankylosing spondylitis synovial fluid. Both synovial fluid and blood in reactive arthritis had previously been reported to carry some motif variants. Disease-linked clones were found to be CD8+ and relatively rare in peripheral blood.

V and J are TRBV2 and TRBJ1-5; D unresolved. The sample was blood, either unsorted or a sorted T cell fraction (not recorded which). The TCR originated in a male donor with ankylosing spondylitis. The CDR3 is CASREISNQPQHF. DNA for the CDR3: TGTGCCAGCAGAGAAATTAGCAATCAGCCCCAGCATTTT.